One sample yielded the 32 T cell receptor beta chains listed below, sequenced in a study of T-cell memory formation after mild COVID-19. TCRdb re-called the 5' RACE reads through MiXCR, storing one row per CDR3 protein. Of under 550,000 distinct CDR3 sequences in the sample, roughly 18% were seen once. Specimen: PBMCs or a T cell subset sorted from them (not recorded which). The receptors stem from a man between 18 and 35 years old who had mild COVID-19 (a few samples of this study predate the infection). Cell type and time point are not known.

The chain joins TRBV5-5 to TRBJ2-1, with D tentatively TRBD1 (6 bases). This CDR3 is built from 16 residues. The V end lost 7 bases, the J end lost 5 bases, and 22 bases lay between the germline ends. Germline V gene sequence: CDR1 SGHKS, CDR2 YYEKEE (reference sequence). Written as DNA, the CDR3 is TGTGCCAGCCTTGCTTTGGGGCAGGGGTACAACAATGAGCAGTTCTTC. This codes for CASLALGQGYNNEQFF.

The chain links TRBV20-1 to TRBJ2-2; unclear D gene. The CDR3 is 14 amino acids. Trimming took 6 bases from V and 2 from J, leaving 13 bases between them. The V gene's germline CDR1 is DFQATT and CDR2 SNEGSKA (reference sequence). CDR3: CSAKNPLNTGELFF. CDR3 in DNA: TGCAGTGCCAAAAACCCCCTAAACACCGGGGAGCTGTTTTTT.

This clonotype was seen repeatedly, ten times or more. The J gene is TRBJ1-1, the V gene TRBV12-3 or TRBV12-4; TRBD1 might be the D (5 bases). CDR3 length equals 13 residues. V gave up 3 bases and J gave up 6 bases, with 11 bases separating them. CDR3 sequence (DNA): TGTGCCAGCAGTTTGACGGGGGAGCCTGAAGCTTTCTTT. Its protein is CASSLTGEPEAFF.

This clonotype was observed many times. This chain connects TRBV18 to TRBJ2-7; D ambiguous. The CDR3 totals 12 residues. V lost 3 bases to trimming and J lost 0 bases, with 3 bases between them. The V gene's germline CDR1 is KGHSH and CDR2 LQKENI. The CDR3 loop reads CASSPGSYEQYV. Here the CDR3 DNA reads TGTGCCAGCTCACCCGGCTCCTACGAGCAGTACGTC.

The J gene is TRBJ2-1, the V gene TRBV20-1, with TRBD2 as a possible D gene (6 bases). Germline V gene sequence: CDR1 DFQATT, CDR2 SNEGSKA (reference sequence). V was trimmed by 3 bases and J by 0 bases, leaving 12 bases between them. CDR3 length: 15 residues. CDR3 residues: CSASGGLRSYNEQFF. As DNA, the CDR3 is TGCAGTGCTAGTGGGGGGTTGCGCTCCTACAATGAGCAGTTCTTC.

A word on this clonotype: With a much larger clone just one base away, this may be a read error. The gene calls are TRBV5-6 and TRBJ2-7, with D hard to call. Germline assignment: CDR1 SGHDT and CDR2 YYEEEE. CDR3 length: 13 amino acids. The CDR3 DNA follows: TGTGCCAGCAGCTTGGGCAGTCCTTACGAGCATTACTTC. This codes for CASSLGSPYEHYF. The complete variable domain, with remaining parts taken from reference TRBV5-6 and TRBJ2-7, reads DAGVTQSPTHLIKTRGQQVTLRCSPKSGHDTVSWYQQALGQGPQFIFQYYEEEERQRGNFPDRFSGHQFPNYSSELNVNALLLGDSALYLCASSLGSPYEHYFGPGTRLTVT.

The chain uses TRBV12-3 or TRBV12-4 and TRBJ2-1, with a weak D call TRBD2 (5 bases). The V end lost 6 bases, the J end lost 6 bases, and 24 bases lay between the germline ends. This CDR3 has 17 residues. CDR3 loop: CASSQFSIRRSGNEQFF. The DNA for the CDR3 is TGTGCCAGCAGCCAATTTAGCATCAGGCGGAGCGGCAATGAGCAGTTCTTC.

Concerning this clonotype itself: Relative to the germline gene, one junction end is altered; a read error may explain this. V is TRBV5-1 and J is TRBJ2-7; 7 bases fit TRBD2. There are 16 residues in the CDR3. The V gene's germline CDR1 is SGHRS and CDR2 YFSETQ. The CDR3 sequence is CASSYDSSPASGKNTF. The CDR3 nucleotides read TGCGCCAGCAGCTACGATTCGAGCCCGGCTAGCGGTAAAAACACCTTC.

This clonotype appeared a few times. The chain has TRBV5-1 and TRBJ2-2, with no clear D. This CDR3 is 14 amino acids long. Trimming removed 0 bases from V and 7 bases from J, with 10 bases in between. The V gene's germline CDR1 is SGHRS and CDR2 YFSETQ. The CDR3 DNA sequence: TGCGCCAGCAGCTTGGGTCTAGTTGGCGGGGAGCTGTTTTTT. Translated, it gives CASSLGLVGGELFF.

On this clonotype itself: An end of the junction does not agree with germline; a read error may underlie this. The genes are TRBV15 and TRBJ2-6; 8 bases map to TRBD1. The CDR3 sequence is 16 residues long. CDR1 LNHNV and CDR2 YYDKDF come from the germline V gene (reference sequence). CDR3 bases: TGTGCCATCGAAAAAGGACAGGGTCTATCGGCCGACGTCCTGACTTTC. Amino acids: CAIEKGQGLSADVLTF.

The chain uses TRBV19 and TRBJ1-2; TRBD1 aligns across 9 bases. CDR1 LNHDA and CDR2 SQIVND come from the germline V gene (reference sequence). The CDR3 has 16 amino acids. The trim removed 10 bases at V and 2 bases at J, leaving 14 bases unmatched. DNA of the CDR3: TGTGCCACAAATAACTGGGACAGGGCCTGGAACTATGGCTACACCTTC. This sequence encodes CATNNWDRAWNYGYTF.

The chain links TRBV10-3 to TRBJ2-5; the match to TRBD2 covers 8 bases. J was trimmed by 4 bases and V by 4 bases; bases with no gene match: 11. CDR1 and CDR2 from the germline V gene are ENHRY and SYGVKD. CDR3 length: 16 amino acids. CDR3 sequence reads: CAISGSPGGAGETQYF. The CDR3 nucleotides are TGTGCCATCAGTGGTTCCCCCGGGGGGGCCGGAGAGACCCAGTACTTC.

V is TRBV5-1 and J is TRBJ1-6, with D unclear. Germline V gives CDR1 SGHRS, CDR2 YFSETQ. The CDR3 consists of 15 residues. V was cut by 0 bases and J by 7 bases, with 11 bases left in between. DNA for the CDR3: TGCGCCAGCAGCTTGGAGGCTCGAGGGAATTCACCCCTCCACTTT. Amino acid sequence: CASSLEARGNSPLHF.

This clonotype was detected a few times. The rearrangement uses TRBV5-1 and TRBJ2-2; 10 bases match TRBD1. Unmatched junction bases numbered 11, after V lost 4 bases and J lost 5 bases. The V gene's germline CDR1 is SGHRS and CDR2 YFSETQ. CDR3 length: 17 amino acids. The chain's CDR3 is CASSPLPGTGETGELFF. The CDR3 DNA is TGCGCCAGCAGCCCTTTACCCGGGACAGGGGAGACCGGGGAGCTGTTTTTT.

This clonotype turned up a few times. The J gene is TRBJ2-2, the V gene TRBV3-1; D assignment may be TRBD1 or TRBD2 (6 bases each). This CDR3 spans 14 amino acids. Trimming left V 3 bases short and J 4 bases short, with 9 bases between. CDR1 LGHDT and CDR2 YNNKEL come from the germline V gene (reference sequence). The CDR3 loop reads CASSQPGATGELFF. CDR3 nucleotide sequence: TGTGCCAGCAGCCAGCCGGGGGCCACCGGGGAGCTGTTTTTT.

V usage is TRBV7-9 and J usage is TRBJ2-1; possible D gene TRBD2, 7 bases. The V gene's germline CDR1 is SEHNR and CDR2 FQNEAQ (reference sequence). V lost 4 bases, J lost 5 bases, and 18 bases lay in between. The CDR3 runs to 16 residues. This CDR3 is CASSSPGGQVNNEQFF. The CDR3 bases are TGTGCCAGCAGCTCTCCCGGGGGGCAGGTCAACAATGAGCAGTTCTTC.

This clonotype was counted only a few times. CDR3 residues: CASSLVVGHSYEQYF. The DNA for the CDR3 is TGCGCCAGCAGCTTGGTTGTAGGGCACTCCTACGAGCAGTACTTC. This chain connects TRBV5-1 to TRBJ2-7; D ambiguous. The CDR3 sequence is 15 residues long. Deletions cut 0 bases from V and 0 bases from J, with 10 bases between. Germline lookup yields CDR1 SGHRS and CDR2 YFSETQ.

In this sample, this clonotype turned up a few times. This chain joins TRBV10-3 and TRBJ1-2; D unresolved. CDR3 length: 12 residues. The germline CDR1 and CDR2 sequences are ENHRY and SYGVKD. V lost 8 bases to trimming and J lost 6 bases, with 13 bases between them. The CDR3 sequence: CAISPRVDGYTF. In DNA form, the CDR3 reads TGTGCCATCTCTCCTAGGGTTGATGGCTACACCTTC.

A few counts support this clonotype. CDR3 sequence: CASSSFGSGTEAFF. The CDR3 nucleotides read TGTGCCAGCAGCTCCTTCGGGTCGGGCACTGAAGCTTTCTTT. This chain connects TRBV7-9 to TRBJ1-1; D is ambiguous. This CDR3 comprises 14 residues. V dropped 4 bases and J dropped 4 bases, with 13 bases sitting between them. Germline V lookup: CDR1 SEHNR, CDR2 FQNEAQ (reference sequence).

This chain links TRBV9 with TRBJ1-6, with D possibly being TRBD1 (5 bases). V was trimmed by 0 bases and J by 8 bases, leaving 15 bases between them. CDR1 SGDLS and CDR2 YYNGEE come from the germline V gene. CDR3 length: 16 amino acids. CDR3 sequence (DNA): TGTGCCAGCAGCGTAGGGCCGCGGGGAGGGGATTCACCCCTCCACTTT. As protein: CASSVGPRGGDSPLHF. The complete variable domain, with remaining parts taken from reference TRBV9 and TRBJ1-6, reads DSGVTQTPKHLITATGQRVTLRCSPRSGDLSVYWYQQSLDQGLQFLIQYYNGEERAKGNILERFSAQQFPDLHSELNLSSLELGDSALYFCASSVGPRGGDSPLHFGNGTRLTVT.

This chain joins TRBV4-3 and TRBJ2-7; TRBD2 agrees at 7 bases. The CDR3 contains 16 residues. Trimming removed 0 bases from V and 2 bases from J; junction bases left unmatched: 7. Germline lookup yields CDR1 LGHNA and CDR2 YSLEER. DNA for the CDR3: TGCGCCAGCAGCCAAGATATCGCAGGGAGGGCCTACGAGCAGTACTTC. Translation: CASSQDIAGRAYEQYF.

This clonotype appeared many times. The V and J genes are TRBV4-1 and TRBJ2-1, with 8 bases matching TRBD2. V was clipped by 4 bases and J by 0 bases; unmatched bases: 8. The CDR3 contains 17 residues. Germline assignment: CDR1 MGHRA and CDR2 YSYEKL. CDR3: CASSLTGTRSSYNEQFF. DNA for the CDR3: TGCGCCAGCAGCCTGACCGGGACTAGGAGCTCCTACAATGAGCAGTTCTTC.

The rearrangement uses TRBV24-1 and TRBJ1-6, with a weak D call TRBD1 (5 bases). The CDR3 has 16 amino acids. Trimming cost V 0 bases and J 4 bases, with 9 bases left between them. Looked up from germline, CDR1 is KGHDR and CDR2 is SFDVKD. CDR3 sequence: CATSDLRRGYNSPLHF. The CDR3 nucleotides read TGTGCCACCAGTGATTTGCGTCGGGGGTATAATTCACCCCTCCACTTT.

The V gene is TRBV29-1, the J gene TRBJ2-7, with 9 bases matching TRBD1. Germline V gives CDR1 SQVTM, CDR2 ANQGSEA. Unmatched junction bases numbered 3, after V lost 6 bases and J lost 3 bases. This CDR3 region has 12 residues. CDR3: CSVKGQGYEQYF. The CDR3, as DNA: TGCAGCGTAAAGGGACAGGGCTACGAGCAGTACTTC.

This clonotype was detected only a few times. The J gene is TRBJ2-3, the V gene TRBV10-3; TRBD1 aligns across 7 bases. CDR3 length: 16 amino acids. J gave up 6 bases and V 6 bases, and 15 bases lay outside the gene matches. CDR1 is ENHRY and CDR2 is SYGVKD in the germline V gene. DNA of the CDR3: TGTGCCATCAGCCCTTACCGGGACAGAGACAAGGATACGCAGTATTTT. It specifies CAISPYRDRDKDTQYF.

V and J are TRBV5-1 and TRBJ2-7; maybe TRBD2 (5 bases). The CDR3 extends over 13 amino acids. The V end was cut by 5 bases, the J end by 3 bases, with 12 bases between. From germline, CDR1 is SGHRS and CDR2 YFSETQ. The CDR3 bases are TGCGCCAGCAGGGAGGCAGCAGGCTACGAGCAGTACTTC. This sequence encodes CASREAAGYEQYF.

This clonotype was seen more than once but under ten times. V is TRBV20-1 and J is TRBJ1-2; maybe TRBD1 (6 bases). This CDR3 is 11 amino acids long. Trimming took 5 bases from V and 4 from J, leaving 8 bases between them. The germline gives CDR1 DFQATT, CDR2 SNEGSKA (reference sequence). The CDR3 sequence is CSARGGYGYTF. The CDR3 DNA reads TGCAGTGCTCGAGGGGGCTATGGCTACACCTTC.

This clonotype has only a few counts. The V call is TRBV5-1, the J call TRBJ2-1; TRBD1 matches 7 bases. V lost 3 bases, J lost 4 bases, and 4 bases stayed unmatched. Germline CDR1 SGHRS, CDR2 YFSETQ. CDR3 length equals 14 residues. CDR3 loop: CASSSSTGYNEQFF. The DNA of the CDR3 is TGCGCCAGCAGCTCGTCGACAGGGTACAATGAGCAGTTCTTC.

Many counts were recorded for this clonotype. The J gene is TRBJ2-1, the V gene TRBV7-3, with D possibly TRBD2 on 5 matching bases. The CDR3 is made up of 14 amino acids. Trimming took off 6 bases at V and 5 bases at J, with 14 bases between the two ends. Germline V CDR1 and CDR2: SGHTA, FQGTGA. The CDR3 nucleotides are TGTGCCAGCAGTTCGGGGAGACTAAACAATGAGCAGTTCTTC. This sequence encodes CASSSGRLNNEQFF.

This clonotype has only a few counts. The V and J genes are TRBV6-5 and TRBJ2-5; TRBD1 is a possible D gene (5 bases). Trimming removed 3 bases from V and 1 base from J, with 9 bases in between. The CDR3 covers 14 residues. Germline loops: CDR1 MNHEY, CDR2 SVGAGI. The CDR3 protein is CASSYGQGQETQYF. DNA for the CDR3: TGTGCCAGCAGTTATGGGCAGGGCCAAGAGACCCAGTACTTC.

In this sample, this clonotype turned up a few times. The CDR3 sequence: CASSPTEVYNEQFF. The CDR3 DNA follows: TGTGCCAGCAGCCCCACAGAAGTTTACAATGAGCAGTTCTTC. The rearrangement joins TRBV11-2 to TRBJ2-1; D gene unclear. Deletions cut 5 bases from V and 4 bases from J, with 12 bases between. The CDR3 covers 14 residues. Germline CDR1 reads SGHAT; CDR2 reads FQNNGV.

This clonotype has at least ten counts. The rearrangement links TRBV12-3 or TRBV12-4 to TRBJ1-2; TRBD1 is a possible D gene (6 bases). Trimming left V 2 bases short and J 6 bases short, with 16 bases between. This CDR3 spans 15 amino acids. The CDR3 DNA is TGTGCCAGCAGTTTATACAGGGTATGGGAGAATGGCTACACCTTC. The encoded protein is CASSLYRVWENGYTF.